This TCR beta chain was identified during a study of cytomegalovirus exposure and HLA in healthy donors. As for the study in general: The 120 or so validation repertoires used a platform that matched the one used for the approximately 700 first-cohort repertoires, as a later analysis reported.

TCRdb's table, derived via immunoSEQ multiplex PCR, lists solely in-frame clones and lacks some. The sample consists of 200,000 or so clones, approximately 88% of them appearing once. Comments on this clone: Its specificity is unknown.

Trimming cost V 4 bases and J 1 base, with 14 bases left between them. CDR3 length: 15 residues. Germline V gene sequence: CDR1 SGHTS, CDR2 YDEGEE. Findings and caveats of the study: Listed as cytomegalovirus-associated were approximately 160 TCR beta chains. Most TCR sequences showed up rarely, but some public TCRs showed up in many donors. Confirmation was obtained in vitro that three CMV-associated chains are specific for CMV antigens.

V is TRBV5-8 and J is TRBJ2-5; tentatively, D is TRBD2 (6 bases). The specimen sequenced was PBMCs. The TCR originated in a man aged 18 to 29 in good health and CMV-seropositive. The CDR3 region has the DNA TGTGCCAGCAGCCCGAGTCTAGCGCTCCAAGAGACCCAGTACTTC. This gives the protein CASSPSLALQETQYF.